This TCR beta chain stems from a study of blood T cell repertoires in COVID-19. Across the whole study: In each case, the material was cDNA or gDNA derived from T cells, B-cell-depleted T cells, or PBMCs.

Per germline, CDR1 SGHAT and CDR2 FQNNGV. After removal of 6 bases from V and 9 bases from J, the junction contained 12 bases not matched to a gene. This CDR3 contains 15 residues. Per the original methods: Nucleated cell number was recorded as an estimate derived from reference gene primer amplification. Profiling relied on immunoSEQ multiplex PCR, and the TCRdb table lists in-frame clones only, not all of them. The V and J calls and clone size were taken over from that table, and D and trimming were inferred from the DNA. The top ten clones hold more than 6.5% of a sample with more than 200,000 clones, around four fifths of them seen once.

The chain is built from TRBV11-2 and TRBJ2-1; TRBD1 matches at 9 bases. The origin of this receptor is a middle-aged man with active or convalescent COVID-19. Material for sequencing was peripheral blood. The CDR3 loop is CASSSRGTGIIEQFF. The CDR3 bases are TGTGCCAGCAGTTCTCGGGGGACAGGGATAATTGAGCAGTTCTTC. Drawing the rest from reference TRBV11-2 and TRBJ2-1, the complete variable domain is EAGVAQSPRYKIIEKRQSVAFWCNPISGHATLYWYQQILGQGPKLLIQFQNNGVVDDSQLPKDRFSAERLKGVDSTLKIQPAKLEDSAVYLCASSSRGTGIIEQFFGPGTRLTVL.